The 3 T cell receptor beta chains presented below share a single source sample, sequenced in a study of shared clonotypes between healthy human individuals. Method: immunoSEQ multiplex PCR; TCRdb's copy keeps in-frame clones and lacks some. Of approximately 1.4 million clones in the sample, around 98% were seen once. The material sequenced was naive CD4+ T cells sorted from blood. Documented subset: CD45RA+ positively selected. These receptors were taken from a man aged 25 to 40 in good health.

This chain joins TRBV11-3 and TRBJ2-3; 10 positions agree with TRBD2. Germline CDR1 SGHNT, CDR2 YENEEA. V lost 1 base, J lost 4 bases, and 11 bases stayed unmatched. The CDR3 is 18 amino acids. The CDR3 spells CASSLAVLAGEGPDTQYF. As DNA, the CDR3 is TGTGCCAGCAGCTTAGCCGTTCTAGCGGGAGAAGGCCCAGATACGCAGTATTTT.

The rearrangement joins TRBV7-9 to TRBJ1-5, with D unresolved. The CDR3 covers 13 residues. V was trimmed by 5 bases and J by 4 bases, leaving 9 bases between them. Per the germline V gene, CDR1 is SEHNR and CDR2 is FQNEAQ (reference sequence). CDR3 coding DNA: TGTGCCAGCAGCCCTATGAGTAATCAGCCCCAGCATTTT. Protein product: CASSPMSNQPQHF.

This rearrangement joins TRBV11-2 to TRBJ2-1; D perhaps matches TRBD1 (6 bases). In germline, CDR1 is SGHAT, CDR2 FQNNGV. V dropped 8 bases and J dropped 1 base, with 12 bases sitting between them. CDR3 length: 14 residues. The DNA of the CDR3 is TGTGCCAGCCAACAGGGAGTGTCCTACAATGAGCAGTTCTTC. Translation gives CASQQGVSYNEQFF.